The clone carrying this T cell receptor beta chain was seen ten or more times. The sample belongs to a study of early T cells in non-severe SARS-CoV-2 infection. Attachment of unique molecular identifiers to individual cDNA molecules was performed. TCRdb re-called the 5' RACE reads through MiXCR, storing one row per CDR3 protein. The table lists about 75,000 distinct CDR3 sequences, 10% to 12% of them singletons. V lost 1 base, J lost 6 bases, and 13 bases lay in between. This CDR3 is built from 16 residues. Germline V CDR1 and CDR2: SSHAT, FNYEAQ (reference sequence). The starting material was whole blood, obtained at baseline. This TCR was recovered from an adult who was a healthcare worker with PCR-confirmed SARS-CoV-2 infection or an uninfected control (not recorded which). The J gene is TRBJ1-6, the V gene TRBV7-7; possibly TRBD1 for D (5 bases). The CDR3 DNA is TGTGCCAGCAGCTTAGGCGGGGGATACGGTAATTCACCCCTCCACTTT. Amino acid sequence: CASSLGGGYGNSPLHF. The full variable domain, its missing parts supplied by reference TRBV7-7 and TRBJ1-6, is GAGVSQSPRYKVTKRGQDVTLRCDPISSHATLYWYQQALGQGPEFLTYFNYEAQPDKSGLPSDRFSAERPEGSISTLTIQRTEQRDSAMYRCASSLGGGYGNSPLHFGNGTRLTVT.